These 31 T cell receptor beta chains came from one sample sequenced in a study of human T cells and chemical hapten exposure. TCRdb called the RACE reads again in MiXCR, with one record for every CDR3 protein. The sample gives roughly 120,000 distinct CDR3 sequences, less than 15% of which show up once; 2.8% is in the top ten. Stated time point: pre-sensitization, week 0. Sample treatment: therapeutic diphenylcyclopropenone sensitization with weekly scalp DPC. The source was whole blood, collected in connection with sensitization to the hapten diphenylcyclopropenone (DPC). These receptors came from a woman aged 18-35 years with alopecia areata. Some clones in this sample may be carry-over from other donors' samples.

This clonotype was counted at least ten times. The J gene is TRBJ2-7, the V gene TRBV11-2; 9 bases are shared with TRBD1. Germline V CDR1 and CDR2: SGHAT, FQNNGV. The V and J ends lost 5 bases and 4 bases, in that order; junction bases with no gene match: 6. The CDR3 loop spans 14 amino acids. CDR3: CASSPGTGKYEQYF. The DNA for the CDR3 is TGTGCCAGCAGCCCCGGGACAGGGAAGTACGAGCAGTACTTC.

This clonotype showed up just a few times. The genes are TRBV6-5 and TRBJ2-2; perhaps TRBD2 as D (6 bases). This CDR3 spans 15 amino acids. V was clipped by 3 bases and J by 4 bases, with 12 bases between them. CDR1 and CDR2 (germline): MNHEY, SVGAGI. As DNA, the CDR3 is TGTGCCAGCAGTTATGTTCGGGGAGGCACCGGGGAGCTGTTTTTT. Translated: CASSYVRGGTGELFF.

This clonotype occurred many times. This chain joins TRBV9 and TRBJ2-7; 9 nucleotides match TRBD1. Per the germline V gene, CDR1 is SGDLS and CDR2 is YYNGEE. The CDR3 has 14 residues. Trimming at V came to 3 bases and at J to 3 bases, leaving 4 bases not matched to a gene. The CDR3 nucleotides read TGTGCCAGCAGCGAGGGACAGGGTGGCTACGAGCAGTACTTC. Translation: CASSEGQGGYEQYF.

V is TRBV10-2 and J is TRBJ1-5, with 7 bases matching TRBD1. V dropped 4 bases and J dropped 6; count of bases not matched to a gene: 6. Per germline, CDR1 WSHSY and CDR2 SAAADI. CDR3 size: 14 residues. As DNA, the CDR3 is TGCGCCAGCAGTGCCCTAGGGGGCGGTCAGCCCCAGCATTTT. Translated, it gives CASSALGGGQPQHF.

This clonotype was counted a few times. The CDR3 here is CASRGQDANTGELFF. As DNA, the CDR3 is TGTGCCAGCAGGGGACAGGACGCGAACACCGGGGAGCTGTTTTTT. V is TRBV2 and J is TRBJ2-2; TRBD1 agrees at 8 bases. This CDR3 comprises 15 residues. Germline V gives CDR1 SNHLY, CDR2 FYNNEI. With V trimmed by 6 bases and J by 0 bases, 3 bases remained unmatched. Using reference TRBV2 and TRBJ2-2 for the parts outside the CDR3, the full variable domain is EPEVTQTPSHQVTQMGQEVILRCVPISNHLYFYWYRQILGQKVEFLVSFYNNEISEKSEIFDDQFSVERPDGSNFTLKIRSTKLEDSAMYFCASRGQDANTGELFFGEGSRLTVL.

Of note for this clonotype: At one end, the junction sequence differs from germline, possibly due to a read error. This rearrangement joins TRBV10-3 to TRBJ1-6; D is possibly TRBD1 (6 bases). Germline-derived CDR1 and CDR2 are ENHRY and SYGVKD. The CDR3 is made up of 13 amino acids. Written as DNA, the CDR3 is TGTGCCATCAGTGAGACCGCGGACAGCCCCCCCCACTTT. Translated: CAISETADSPPHF.

Turning to this clonotype: One end of the junction varies from germline; a read error may be responsible. The J gene is TRBJ1-2, the V gene TRBV7-3; 10 positions match TRBD1. The CDR3 sequence is 13 residues long. In germline, CDR1 is SGHTA, CDR2 FQGTGA. Here the CDR3 DNA reads TGTCCCAGCAGTTGGGACAGGGGTGATGGCTACACCTTC. Amino acids: CPSSWDRGDGYTF.

J is TRBJ1-1 and V is TRBV6-2 or TRBV6-3; TRBD1 aligns across 8 bases. CDR1 is MNHEY and CDR2 is SVGEGT in the germline V gene. Germline trimming cut 2 bases from V and 6 bases from J; bases unmatched to any gene: 5. This CDR3 spans 14 amino acids. Here the CDR3 reads CASSYAGGSAEAFF. For the CDR3, the DNA is TGTGCCAGCAGTTACGCAGGGGGCAGCGCTGAAGCTTTCTTT.

The chain uses TRBV20-1 and TRBJ2-1; TRBD1 aligns across 7 bases. V was clipped by 5 bases and J by 4 bases; unmatched bases: 11. Germline V lookup: CDR1 DFQATT, CDR2 SNEGSKA (reference sequence). There are 15 residues in the CDR3. The CDR3 DNA is TGCAGTGCTTGGACAGGCCCGTCCTTATACAATGAGCAGTTCTTC. It encodes CSAWTGPSLYNEQFF.

This clonotype was detected many times. V and J are TRBV4-2 and TRBJ1-1; no definite D call. The germline CDR1 and CDR2 sequences are LGHNA and YNFKEQ. With 0 bases removed from V and 0 bases from J, the gap between germline ends came to 11 bases. CDR3 length equals 16 residues. The chain's CDR3 is CASSQDRIRMNTEAFF. CDR3 in DNA: TGTGCCAGCAGCCAAGACAGGATTCGTATGAACACTGAAGCTTTCTTT.

This clonotype was counted between two and nine times. This rearrangement joins TRBV12-3 or TRBV12-4 to TRBJ2-1, with D tentatively TRBD1 or TRBD2 (6 bases each). Trimming shortened V by 8 bases and J by 5 bases, and 22 bases separated the two germline ends. This CDR3 region has 16 residues. CDR3 nucleotides: TGTGCCAGCTCCGGGGGCGTTCTAAGAAACCACAATGAGCAGTTCTTC. Protein product: CASSGGVLRNHNEQFF.

The chain has TRBV6-2 or TRBV6-3 and TRBJ1-1; 7 bases are a match to TRBD1. Germline V gene lookup returns CDR1 MNHEY and CDR2 SVGEGT. With 6 bases clipped from V and 0 bases from J, the junction kept 13 bases outside the gene matches. The CDR3 has 17 amino acids. The CDR3 nucleotides are TGTGCCAGCAGATATAATCCGGGACAGATCATGAACACTGAAGCTTTCTTT. Translated: CASRYNPGQIMNTEAFF.

The chain has TRBV4-3 and TRBJ2-5; 8 nucleotides align to TRBD2. Trimming took 2 bases from V and 5 from J; bases not matched to a gene: 10. This CDR3 comprises 16 residues. Germline loops: CDR1 LGHNA, CDR2 YSLEER. The CDR3 DNA sequence: TGCGCCAGCAGCCAAACCCAGAGCGGGGGAGAGGAGACCCAGTACTTC. Protein product: CASSQTQSGGEETQYF.

The gene calls are TRBV30 and TRBJ2-2, with TRBD1 identical over 8 bases. From germline, CDR1 is GTSNPN and CDR2 SVGIG (reference sequence). V lost 6 bases, J lost 4 bases, and 10 bases stayed unmatched. CDR3 size: 15 residues. CDR3: CACDLGQAVTGELFF. In DNA, the CDR3 is TGTGCCTGCGACCTGGGACAGGCTGTCACCGGGGAGCTGTTTTTT. Supplemented by reference TRBV30 and TRBJ2-2, the full variable domain reads SQTIHQWPATLVQPVGSPLSLECTVEGTSNPNLYWYRQAAGRGLQLLFYSVGIGQISSEVPQNLSASRPQDRQFILSSKKLLLSDSGFYLCACDLGQAVTGELFFGEGSRLTVL.

At least ten counts were recorded for this clonotype. J is TRBJ2-7 and V is TRBV6-2 or TRBV6-3, with no clear D. The germline V gene has CDR1 MNHEY and CDR2 SVGEGT. The V and J ends lost 6 bases and 2 bases respectively, with 11 bases between them. The CDR3 consists of 13 residues. CDR3 nucleotides: TGTGCCAGCAGGACACGTCGAGCCTACGAGCAGTACTTC. Translated: CASRTRRAYEQYF.

This clonotype was seen at least ten times. The V and J genes are TRBV18 and TRBJ1-2; TRBD1 is a possible D gene (5 bases). Germline V gene lookup returns CDR1 KGHSH and CDR2 LQKENI. Trimming shortened V by 2 bases and J by 0 bases, and 10 bases separated the two germline ends. This CDR3 spans 15 amino acids. The CDR3 is CASSPKTDANYGYTF. CDR3 nucleotides: TGTGCCAGCTCACCAAAGACAGACGCTAACTATGGCTACACCTTC.

The rearrangement uses TRBV6-5 and TRBJ2-3; 9 bases are a match to TRBD2. This CDR3 comprises 18 residues. Germline CDR1 MNHEY, CDR2 SVGAGI. The V segment lost 2 bases and the J segment 1 base; nucleotides outside the gene matches: 10. The CDR3 DNA sequence: TGTGCCAGCAGTTACGTGGCGGGGGGGAGTCCGGGCACAGATACGCAGTATTTT. Protein: CASSYVAGGSPGTDTQYF.

This clonotype was counted between two and nine times. The chain is built from TRBV2 and TRBJ1-1, with D maybe TRBD1 (5 bases). The germline V gene has CDR1 SNHLY and CDR2 FYNNEI. Trimming stripped 6 bases from V and 1 base from J, with 15 bases between. The CDR3 contains 15 residues. The CDR3 region has the DNA TGTGCCAGCAGGGGGGATAATACAGCGAACACTGAAGCTTTCTTT. It specifies CASRGDNTANTEAFF. Based on the CDR3 plus reference TRBV2 and TRBJ1-1, the full variable domain is EPEVTQTPSHQVTQMGQEVILRCVPISNHLYFYWYRQILGQKVEFLVSFYNNEISEKSEIFDDQFSVERPDGSNFTLKIRSTKLEDSAMYFCASRGDNTANTEAFFGQGTRLTVV.

This chain uses TRBV10-1 with TRBJ2-2, with TRBD1 matching over 8 bases. The J segment lost 4 bases and the V segment lost 8 bases, leaving 9 bases of the junction unmatched. Per germline, CDR1 WNHNN and CDR2 SYGVQD (reference sequence). The CDR3 has 15 residues. The CDR3 sequence is CASSPTGVGTGELFF. CDR3 coding DNA: TGCGCCAGCTCCCCGACAGGGGTGGGCACCGGGGAGCTGTTTTTT.

The V and J genes are TRBV28 and TRBJ1-2; TRBD1 matches 8 bases. The CDR3 consists of 13 residues. Trimming took 7 bases from V and 8 from J; bases not matched to a gene: 9. Germline lookup yields CDR1 MDHEN and CDR2 SYDVKM. DNA for the CDR3: TGTGCCAGCATGGGACAGGAACAGACGGGCTACACCTTC. Residues: CASMGQEQTGYTF.

The genes are TRBV20-1 and TRBJ2-5; D possibly corresponds to TRBD2 (6 bases). Germline values: CDR1 DFQATT, CDR2 SNEGSKA (reference sequence). V gave up 6 bases and J gave up 1 base, with 9 bases separating them. The CDR3 has 12 residues. The CDR3 DNA reads as TGCAGTGCGGGGGACTTCCAAGAGACCCAGTACTTC. Translating it yields CSAGDFQETQYF.

As regards this clonotype: A single base separates this from a much larger clone, so it may be a read error. The chain recombines TRBV9 with TRBJ2-2, with TRBD2 identical over 7 bases. The CDR3 is 16 amino acids. CDR1 and CDR2 from the germline V gene are SGDLS and YYNGEE. After removal of 5 bases from V and 5 bases from J, the junction contained 12 bases not matched to a gene. The CDR3 DNA is TGTGCCAGCAGTTTAAGGGGATCGCGGGAGACCGGGGAGCTGTTTTTT. Translating it yields CASSLRGSRETGELFF.

Turning to this clonotype: Given a much more abundant clone one base away, this may be a read error. The chain links TRBV7-2 to TRBJ2-7, with D perhaps TRBD1 (6 bases). V dropped 4 bases and J dropped 3 bases, with 13 bases sitting between them. Germline-derived CDR1 and CDR2 are SGHTA and FQGNSA. The CDR3 has 14 amino acids. In DNA form, the CDR3 reads TGTGCCAGCAGCTCTGTAACAGGGAGCTACGAGCAGTACTTC. It encodes CASSSVTGSYEQYF.

The V gene is TRBV20-1, the J gene TRBJ2-7, with 7 positions matching TRBD1. This CDR3 comprises 13 residues. V dropped 5 bases and J dropped 3; count of bases not matched to a gene: 7. Germline V gene sequence: CDR1 DFQATT, CDR2 SNEGSKA (reference sequence). As DNA, the CDR3 is TGCAGTGCTGCTCCGGGACAGAACTACGAGCAGTACTTC. This encodes CSAAPGQNYEQYF.

In this sample, this clonotype turned up a few times. V gene TRBV27 combines with J gene TRBJ2-1; the D is unclear. Trimming removed 4 bases from V and 4 bases from J, with 8 bases in between. The length of the CDR3 is 13 residues. Looked up from germline, CDR1 is MNHEY and CDR2 is SMNVEV (reference sequence). CDR3 protein: CASSSAGYNEQFF. The CDR3 DNA reads as TGTGCCAGCAGTTCCGCCGGGTACAATGAGCAGTTCTTC.

The sample holds a few counts of this clonotype. The V call is TRBV27, the J call TRBJ1-6, with 7 bases fitting TRBD1. The CDR3 loop spans 15 amino acids. Germline CDR1 and CDR2: MNHEY and SMNVEV (reference sequence). After removal of 5 bases from V and 9 bases from J, the junction contained 10 bases not matched to a gene. The CDR3 is CASSPSGTAISPLHF. In nucleotides, the CDR3 is TGTGCCAGCAGTCCCTCAGGGACAGCCATTTCACCCCTCCACTTT.

This clonotype has just a few counts. The rearrangement links TRBV18 to TRBJ1-3; TRBD1 matches 9 bases. Looked up from germline, CDR1 is KGHSH and CDR2 is LQKENI. The CDR3 is made up of 16 amino acids. The ends lost 6 bases at V and 0 bases at J; junction bases unmatched: 6. The chain's CDR3 is CASSLGQGISGNTIYF. DNA for the CDR3: TGTGCCAGCTCGTTAGGACAGGGGATCTCTGGAAACACCATATATTTT.

V and J are TRBV20-1 and TRBJ1-2, with D hard to call. Deletions cut 2 bases from V and 4 bases from J, with 11 bases between. The CDR3 has 13 amino acids. Per the germline V gene, CDR1 is DFQATT and CDR2 is SNEGSKA (reference sequence). CDR3 bases: TGCAGTGCTAGATCCCAGACTATCTATGGCTACACCTTC. Translated, it gives CSARSQTIYGYTF.

V gene TRBV9 combines with J gene TRBJ2-1; D is undetermined. Trimming removed 0 bases from V and 7 bases from J, with 8 bases in between. The germline CDR1 and CDR2 sequences are SGDLS and YYNGEE. The CDR3 totals 13 residues. CDR3 in amino acids: CASSVGGKNEQFF. The DNA for the CDR3 is TGTGCCAGCAGCGTAGGAGGAAAGAATGAGCAGTTCTTC.

This clonotype was seen repeatedly, ten times or more. This chain uses TRBV7-2 with TRBJ1-5, with D possibly matching TRBD1 (5 bases). Trimming took off 6 bases at V and 7 bases at J, with 13 bases between the two ends. This CDR3 region has 13 residues. Looked up from germline, CDR1 is SGHTA and CDR2 is FQGNSA. CDR3 residues: CASSEGIQQPQHF. Here the CDR3 DNA reads TGTGCCAGCAGTGAGGGGATCCAACAGCCCCAGCATTTT. The complete variable domain, with remaining parts taken from reference TRBV7-2 and TRBJ1-5, reads GAGVSQSPSNKVTEKGKDVELRCDPISGHTALYWYRQSLGQGLEFLIYFQGNSAPDKSGLPSDRFSAERTGGSVSTLTIQRTQQEDSAVYLCASSEGIQQPQHFGDGTRLSIL.

A word on this clonotype: Relative to the germline gene, one junction end is altered; a read error may explain this. The chain is built from TRBV5-1 and TRBJ2-3; D is possibly TRBD1 (5 bases). This CDR3 is 13 amino acids long. Germline V gene data show CDR1 as SGHRS and CDR2 as YFSETQ. CDR3 sequence reads: CANSLTAPDTQYF. The CDR3 region has the DNA TGCGCCAACAGCTTGACAGCACCAGATACGCAGTATTTT.